This T cell receptor (beta chain) was captured in a study of T-cell reconstitution after alpha-beta-depleted transplantation in children. TCRbeta library construction was performed incorporating unique molecular identifiers. TCRdb fed the PCR reads into MiXCR, producing one record per CDR3 protein. The sample lists about a million distinct CDR3 sequences, around 30% occurring once. The CDR3 sequence is 16 residues long. V gave up 3 bases and J gave up 7 bases, with 18 bases separating them. Germline V lookup: CDR1 SNHLY, CDR2 FYNNEI. Study-wide results and limits: When one year had passed after transplant, most T-cell counts and diversity came from newly produced T cells. In patients about two months after transplant, alpha-beta T cells reportedly arose from several hundred expanded graft clones.

About this clonotype itself: Antigen: not known.

The material sequenced was PBMCs, mostly from graft donor cells, taken 360 days after TCRalphabeta/CD19-depleted stem cell transplant. The J gene is TRBJ2-2, the V gene TRBV2; D is possibly TRBD2 (5 bases). This TCR was recovered from a boy younger than two who had a stem cell transplant for SCID, so the T cells may come from the graft donor. For the CDR3, the DNA is TGTGCCAGCAGTGACTTAGCGATCCCCACCGGCGGGGAGCTGTTTTTT. It is translated as CASSDLAIPTGGELFF.